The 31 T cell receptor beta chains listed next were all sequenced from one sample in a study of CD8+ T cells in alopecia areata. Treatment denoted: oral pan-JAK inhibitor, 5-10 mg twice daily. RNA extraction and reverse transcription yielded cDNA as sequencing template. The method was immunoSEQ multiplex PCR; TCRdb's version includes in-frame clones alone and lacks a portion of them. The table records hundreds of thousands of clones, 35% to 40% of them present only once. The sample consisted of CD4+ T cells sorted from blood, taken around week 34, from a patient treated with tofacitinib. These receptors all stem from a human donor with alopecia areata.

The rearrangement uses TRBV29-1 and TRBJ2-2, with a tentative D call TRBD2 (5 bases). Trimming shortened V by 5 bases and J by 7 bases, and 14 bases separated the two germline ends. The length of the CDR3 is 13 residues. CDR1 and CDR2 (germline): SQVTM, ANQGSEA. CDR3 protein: CSVLPRTDGELFF. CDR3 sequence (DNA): TGCAGCGTTTTGCCTCGGACTGACGGGGAGCTGTTTTTT.

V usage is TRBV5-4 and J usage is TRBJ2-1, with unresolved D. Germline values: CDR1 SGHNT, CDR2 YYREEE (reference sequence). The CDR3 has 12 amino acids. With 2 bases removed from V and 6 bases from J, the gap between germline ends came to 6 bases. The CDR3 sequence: CASSFGSNEQFF. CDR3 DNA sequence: TGTGCCAGCAGCTTTGGAAGCAATGAGCAGTTCTTC.

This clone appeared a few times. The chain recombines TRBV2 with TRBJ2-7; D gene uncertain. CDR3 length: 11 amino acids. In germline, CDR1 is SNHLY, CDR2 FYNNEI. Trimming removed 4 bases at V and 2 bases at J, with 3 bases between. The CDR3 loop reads CASSGAYEQYF. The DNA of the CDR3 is TGTGCCAGCAGTGGAGCCTACGAGCAGTACTTC.

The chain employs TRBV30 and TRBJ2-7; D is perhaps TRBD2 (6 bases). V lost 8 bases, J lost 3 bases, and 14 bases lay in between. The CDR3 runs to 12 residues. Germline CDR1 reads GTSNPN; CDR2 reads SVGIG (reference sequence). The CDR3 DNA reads TGTGCCCGGGGAGGCCTCGGCTACGAGCAGTACTTC. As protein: CARGGLGYEQYF.

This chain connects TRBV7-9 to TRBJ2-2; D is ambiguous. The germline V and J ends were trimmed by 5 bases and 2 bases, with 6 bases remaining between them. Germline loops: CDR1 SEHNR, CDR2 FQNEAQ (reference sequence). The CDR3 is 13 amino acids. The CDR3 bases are TGTGCCAGCAGCAAGGGTAACACCGGGGAGCTGTTTTTT. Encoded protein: CASSKGNTGELFF. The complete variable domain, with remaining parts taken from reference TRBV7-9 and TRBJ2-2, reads DTGVSQNPRHKITKRGQNVTFRCDPISEHNRLYWYRQTLGQGPEFLTYFQNEAQLEKSRLLSDRFSAERPKGSFSTLEIQRTEQGDSAMYLCASSKGNTGELFFGEGSRLTVL.

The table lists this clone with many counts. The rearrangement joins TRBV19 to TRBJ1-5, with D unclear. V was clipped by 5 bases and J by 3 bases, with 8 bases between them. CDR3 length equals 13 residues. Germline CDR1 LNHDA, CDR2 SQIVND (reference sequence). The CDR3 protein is CASSGENNQPQHF. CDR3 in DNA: TGTGCCAGTAGTGGGGAGAACAATCAGCCCCAGCATTTT.

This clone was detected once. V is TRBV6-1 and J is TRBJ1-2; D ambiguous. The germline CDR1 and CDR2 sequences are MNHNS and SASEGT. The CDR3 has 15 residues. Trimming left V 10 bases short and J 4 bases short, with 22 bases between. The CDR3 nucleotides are TGTGCCACGCAGAGGGATGGGGTTGAGGGCTATGGCTACACCTTC. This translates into CATQRDGVEGYGYTF.

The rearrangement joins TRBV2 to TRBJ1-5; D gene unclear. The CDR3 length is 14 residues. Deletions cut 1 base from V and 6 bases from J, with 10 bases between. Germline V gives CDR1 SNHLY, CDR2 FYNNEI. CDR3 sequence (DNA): TGTGCCAGCAGTGAAGTATCCGGTCCTCAGCCCCAGCATTTT. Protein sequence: CASSEVSGPQPQHF.

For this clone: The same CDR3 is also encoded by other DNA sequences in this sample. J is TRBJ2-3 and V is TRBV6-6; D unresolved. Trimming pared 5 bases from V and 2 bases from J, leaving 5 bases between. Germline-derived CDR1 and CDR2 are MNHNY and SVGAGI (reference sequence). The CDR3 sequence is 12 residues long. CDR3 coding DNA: TGTGCCAGCAGTAGTAACACAGATACGCAGTATTTT. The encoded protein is CASSSNTDTQYF.

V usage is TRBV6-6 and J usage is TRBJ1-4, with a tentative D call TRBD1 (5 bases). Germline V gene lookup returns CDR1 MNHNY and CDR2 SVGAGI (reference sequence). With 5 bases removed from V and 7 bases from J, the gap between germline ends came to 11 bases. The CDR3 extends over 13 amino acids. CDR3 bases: TGTGCCAGCAGTCAGGGTTTTGGTGAAAAACTGTTTTTT. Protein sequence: CASSQGFGEKLFF.

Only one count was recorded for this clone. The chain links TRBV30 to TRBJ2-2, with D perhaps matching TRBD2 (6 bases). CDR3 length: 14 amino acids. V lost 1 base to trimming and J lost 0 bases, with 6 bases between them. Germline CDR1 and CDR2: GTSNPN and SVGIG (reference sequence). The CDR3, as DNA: TGTGCCTGGAGTGGGAGGGCGAACACCGGGGAGCTGTTTTTT. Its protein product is CAWSGRANTGELFF.

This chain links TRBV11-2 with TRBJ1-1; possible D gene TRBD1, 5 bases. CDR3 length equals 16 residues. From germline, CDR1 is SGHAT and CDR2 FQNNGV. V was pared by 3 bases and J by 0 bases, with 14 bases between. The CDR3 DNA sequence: TGTGCCAGCAGCTTGCTTTCCCGCAGGGTGAACACTGAAGCTTTCTTT. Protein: CASSLLSRRVNTEAFF.

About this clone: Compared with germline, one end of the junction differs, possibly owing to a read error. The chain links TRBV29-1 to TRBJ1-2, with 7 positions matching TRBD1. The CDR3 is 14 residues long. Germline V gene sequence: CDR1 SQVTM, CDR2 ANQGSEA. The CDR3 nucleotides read TGCAGCGTGGAAGATCGAGGGGGACAGCTAGGCTACACCTTC. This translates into CSVEDRGGQLGYTF.

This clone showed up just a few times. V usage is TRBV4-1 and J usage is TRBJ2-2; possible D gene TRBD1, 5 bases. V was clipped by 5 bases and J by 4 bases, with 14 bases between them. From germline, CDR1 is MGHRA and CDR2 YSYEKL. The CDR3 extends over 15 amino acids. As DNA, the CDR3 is TGCGCCAGCAGCTCACCGAGACAGTCCACCGGGGAGCTGTTTTTT. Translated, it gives CASSSPRQSTGELFF.

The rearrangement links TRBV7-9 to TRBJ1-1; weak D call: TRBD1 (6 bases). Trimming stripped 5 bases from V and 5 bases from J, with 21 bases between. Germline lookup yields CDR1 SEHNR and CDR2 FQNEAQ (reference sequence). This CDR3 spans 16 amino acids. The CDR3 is CASSHRRGRMGTEAFF. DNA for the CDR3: TGTGCCAGCAGCCACCGACGGGGGCGCATGGGGACTGAAGCTTTCTTT. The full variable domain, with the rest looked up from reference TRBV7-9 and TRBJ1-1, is DTGVSQNPRHKITKRGQNVTFRCDPISEHNRLYWYRQTLGQGPEFLTYFQNEAQLEKSRLLSDRFSAERPKGSFSTLEIQRTEQGDSAMYLCASSHRRGRMGTEAFFGQGTRLTVV.

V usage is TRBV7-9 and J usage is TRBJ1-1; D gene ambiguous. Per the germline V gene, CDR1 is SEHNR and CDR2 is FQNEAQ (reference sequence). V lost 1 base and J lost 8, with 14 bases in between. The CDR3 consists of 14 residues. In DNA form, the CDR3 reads TGTGCCAGCAGCTTAGGTTTCCAGGACCCAGAAGCTTTCTTT. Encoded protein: CASSLGFQDPEAFF.

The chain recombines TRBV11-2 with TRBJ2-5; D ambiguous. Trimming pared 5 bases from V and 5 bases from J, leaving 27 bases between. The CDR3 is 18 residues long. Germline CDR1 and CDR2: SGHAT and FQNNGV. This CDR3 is CASSTSVGASGPRETQYF. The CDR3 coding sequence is TGTGCCAGCAGCACATCCGTCGGAGCTAGTGGTCCCAGGGAGACCCAGTACTTC.

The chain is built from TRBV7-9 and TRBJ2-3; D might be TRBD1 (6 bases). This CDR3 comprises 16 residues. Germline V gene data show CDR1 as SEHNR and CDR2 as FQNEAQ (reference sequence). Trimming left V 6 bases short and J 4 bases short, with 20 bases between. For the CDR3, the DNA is TGTGCCAGCAGATCGAATACAGGGCCGAAAGCAGATACGCAGTATTTT. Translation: CASRSNTGPKADTQYF.

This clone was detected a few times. The CDR3 DNA is TGCGCCAGCAGCATTGATCAGCCCCAGCATTTT. Translating it yields CASSIDQPQHF. The V call is TRBV5-1, the J call TRBJ1-5, with D unclear. The CDR3 runs to 11 residues. Germline CDR1 and CDR2: SGHRS and YFSETQ. Trimming left V 4 bases short and J 5 bases short, with 4 bases between.

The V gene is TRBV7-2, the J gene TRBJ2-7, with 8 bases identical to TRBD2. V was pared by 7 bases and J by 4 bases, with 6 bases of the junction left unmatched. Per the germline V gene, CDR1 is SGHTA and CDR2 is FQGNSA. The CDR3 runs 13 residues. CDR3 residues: CASTRSGGYEQYF. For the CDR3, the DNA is TGTGCCAGCACCAGGAGCGGGGGTTACGAGCAGTACTTC.

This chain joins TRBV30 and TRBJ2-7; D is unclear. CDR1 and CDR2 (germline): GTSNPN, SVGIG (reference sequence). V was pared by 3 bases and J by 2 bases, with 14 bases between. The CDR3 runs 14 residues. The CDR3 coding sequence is TGTGCCTGGAGACACACGGTTAAAGCCTACGAGCAGTACTTC. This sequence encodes CAWRHTVKAYEQYF.

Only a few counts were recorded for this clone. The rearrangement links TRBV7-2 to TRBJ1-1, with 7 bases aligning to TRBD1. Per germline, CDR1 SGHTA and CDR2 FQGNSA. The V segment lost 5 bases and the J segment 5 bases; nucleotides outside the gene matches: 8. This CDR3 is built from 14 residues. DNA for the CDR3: TGTGCCAGCAGCCACAGAGACAGGGTGACTGAAGCTTTCTTT. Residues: CASSHRDRVTEAFF.

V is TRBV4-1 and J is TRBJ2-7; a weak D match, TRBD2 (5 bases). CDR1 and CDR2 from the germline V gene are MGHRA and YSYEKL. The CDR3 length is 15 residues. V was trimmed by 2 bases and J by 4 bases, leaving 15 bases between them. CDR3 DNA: TGCGCCAGCAGCCAACCCCGGACCCGCGGGTACGAGCAGTACTTC. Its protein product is CASSQPRTRGYEQYF.

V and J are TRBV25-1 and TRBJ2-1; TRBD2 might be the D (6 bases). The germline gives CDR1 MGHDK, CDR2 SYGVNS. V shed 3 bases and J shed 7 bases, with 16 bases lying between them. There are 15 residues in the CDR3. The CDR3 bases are TGTGCCAGCAGTGACCCCAGCTCTAGCGTAAATGAGCAGTTCTTC. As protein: CASSDPSSSVNEQFF.

For the CDR3, the DNA is TGCGCCAGCAGCGAACAGGGTACGGGGAACACTGAAGCTTTCTTT. Amino acids: CASSEQGTGNTEAFF. This chain uses TRBV5-1 with TRBJ1-1; tentatively, D is TRBD1 (6 bases). CDR3 length equals 15 residues. The ends were cut back, 4 bases at V and 1 base at J, with 14 bases in the middle. Germline V gives CDR1 SGHRS, CDR2 YFSETQ.

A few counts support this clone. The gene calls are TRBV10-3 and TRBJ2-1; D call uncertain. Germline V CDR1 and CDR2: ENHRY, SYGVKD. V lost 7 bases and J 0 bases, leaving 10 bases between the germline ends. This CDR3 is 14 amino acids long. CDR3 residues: CAITGKGSYNEQFF. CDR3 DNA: TGTGCCATCACGGGCAAGGGCTCCTACAATGAGCAGTTCTTC.

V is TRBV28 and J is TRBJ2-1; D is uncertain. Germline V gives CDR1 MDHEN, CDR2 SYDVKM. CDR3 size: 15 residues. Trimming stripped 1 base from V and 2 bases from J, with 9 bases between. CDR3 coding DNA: TGTGCCAGCAGTTTATCCGTAGACGCCTACAATGAGCAGTTCTTC. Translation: CASSLSVDAYNEQFF.

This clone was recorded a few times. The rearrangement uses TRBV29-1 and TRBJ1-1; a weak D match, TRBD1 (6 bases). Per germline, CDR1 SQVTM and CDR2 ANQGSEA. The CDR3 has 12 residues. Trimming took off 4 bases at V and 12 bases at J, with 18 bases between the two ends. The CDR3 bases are TGCAGCGTTGTGGGGGGGGCCGCGTCATCTTTCTTT. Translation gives CSVVGGAASSFF.

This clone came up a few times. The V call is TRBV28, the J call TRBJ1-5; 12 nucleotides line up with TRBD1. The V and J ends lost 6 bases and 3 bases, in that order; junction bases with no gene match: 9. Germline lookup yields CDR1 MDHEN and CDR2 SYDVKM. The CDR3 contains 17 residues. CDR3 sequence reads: CASRGDRGLLSNQPQHF. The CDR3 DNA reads TGTGCCAGCAGGGGGGACAGGGGGCTTCTCTCCAATCAGCCCCAGCATTTT.

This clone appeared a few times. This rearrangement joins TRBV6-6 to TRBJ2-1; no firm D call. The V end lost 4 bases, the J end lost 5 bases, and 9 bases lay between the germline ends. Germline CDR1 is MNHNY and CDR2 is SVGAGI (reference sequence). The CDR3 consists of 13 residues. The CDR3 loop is CASSSHMDNEQFF. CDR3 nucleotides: TGTGCCAGCAGTTCACACATGGACAATGAGCAGTTCTTC.

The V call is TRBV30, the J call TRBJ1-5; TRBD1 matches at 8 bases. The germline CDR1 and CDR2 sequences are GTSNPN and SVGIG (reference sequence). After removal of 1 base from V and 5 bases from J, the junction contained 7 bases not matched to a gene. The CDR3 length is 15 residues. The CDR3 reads CAWSATGALDQPQHF. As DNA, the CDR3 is TGTGCCTGGAGTGCGACAGGGGCCCTTGATCAGCCCCAGCATTTT.